This record concerns one TCR beta chain sequence. Its specific antigen is unknown. The input lacks base qualities; no much larger clone sits a single base away. The CDR3 runs 11 amino acids, cysteine and valine included. Of all the DNA, just the CDR3 is kept, 33 bases in frame from base 1. The germline V gene supplies CDR1 SGHRS and CDR2 YFSETQ. The V end loses 4 bases and the J end loses 3 bases, and a stretch of 5 bases separates them. This entry comes from a study of blood T cell repertoires in COVID-19 (dated by TCRdb to the early 2020s). In the study overall: Collaborator samples came from the United States, Italy and Spain and covered acute and convalescent phases of COVID-19. The prospective study material was composed of cDNA or gDNA derived from T cells, B-cell-depleted T cells, or PBMCs. The dataset comprised deeply sampled blood TCRbeta repertoires from subjects exposed to, actively infected with, or recovered from COVID-19. The repertoires were released in a freely available public database meant as a resource for research on the immune response to SARS-CoV-2. Samples came from the ongoing ImmuneRACE study (first 160 participants) plus 1,254 subjects from 6 global collaborators. Sample metadata almost always included a de-identified subject ID, COVID-19 status, age in years and sex. Where HLA class I and class II types were available, the types were taken from metadata supplied by the sample provider, not from assay-based typing.

The paper's findings and limits, for the study overall: The quantity of clinical and demographic metadata differed by source and by participant and was supplied without curation.

Each collaborating institution followed its own protocols to collect whole blood in K2EDTA tubes. For TCRbeta analysis, collaborators shipped samples in one of three forms: frozen whole blood, isolated PBMCs, or DNA extracted from either of those sample types. TCRbeta CDR3 regions were amplified from genomic DNA by means of the immunoSEQ Assay, a bias-controlled multiplex PCR. In the source study's methods: Within the assay, amplification of reference gene primers was used to estimate how many nucleated cells each sample contained. Sequence reads were collapsed and filtered to measure the absolute abundance of every unique TCRbeta CDR3 rearrangement. For each sample, productive Simpson clonality was calculated by taking the square root of Simpson's diversity index across productive rearrangements. TCRdb provides this immuneACCESS table in a form limited to in-frame rearrangements. Some clones are lacking; in checked studies, under half of them reflect an unresolved V gene, and why the rest are absent is not known. From that table come the V and J calls and clone size; the DNA was used to work out D and trimming. Within this sample are 40,000 to 60,000 clones, with more than 90% of them counted one time only. Jointly, the top ten make up under 4.5% of the sample.

Sample: peripheral blood. The V and J segments used are TRBV5-1 and TRBJ2-7, with the D gene call left open. The sequence was collected from a human donor in a cohort sampled during active COVID-19. The sequenced DNA is TGCGCCAGCAGCCTTTACTACGAGCAGTACGTC. Protein translation: CASSLYYEQYV.